A single sample gave rise to the 23 T cell receptor beta chains below, sequenced in a study of T cell repertoires in cytomegalovirus infection. MiXCR, applied by TCRdb to the reads, yields one record per CDR3 protein. Among approximately 320,000 distinct CDR3 sequences listed, 8% to 10% were seen once. The sequencing input was PBMCs. Source of these receptors: a human donor in good health (CMV status not recorded). Some clones in this sample may be carry-over from other donors' samples.

This clonotype was counted many times. The chain carries TRBV6-8 and TRBJ2-3; 8 positions match TRBD2. The CDR3 loop spans 17 amino acids. After removal of 0 bases from V and 2 bases from J, the junction contained 7 bases not matched to a gene. Germline V gene sequence: CDR1 MNHGY, CDR2 SAAAGT. CDR3 in amino acids: CASSYSNLAGLTDTQYF. The CDR3 bases are TGTGCCAGCAGTTACTCGAATCTAGCGGGCCTCACAGATACGCAGTATTTT.

The rearrangement uses TRBV27 and TRBJ1-3; 9 positions match TRBD1. The CDR3 consists of 17 residues. Germline CDR1 and CDR2: MNHEY and SMNVEV (reference sequence). V shed 5 bases and J 2 bases; nucleotides not matched to a gene: 10. The CDR3 DNA reads TGTGCCAGCAGTCTCACTCGACAGGGGGGGACTGGAAACACCATATATTTT. Its translation is CASSLTRQGGTGNTIYF.

The chain has TRBV12-3 or TRBV12-4 and TRBJ1-5; D gene ambiguous. V lost 3 bases and J 2 bases, leaving 11 bases between the germline ends. CDR3 length: 15 residues. The CDR3 DNA sequence: TGTGCCAGCAGTTTCCGGGGATTTCGCAATCAGCCCCAGCATTTT. This codes for CASSFRGFRNQPQHF.

This clonotype has only a few counts. The V gene is TRBV6-2 or TRBV6-3, the J gene TRBJ2-5; 13 nucleotides align to TRBD2. V shed 5 bases, J shed 5 bases, and the junction held 5 bases outside the gene matches. CDR1 and CDR2 (germline): MNHEY, SVGEGT. The CDR3 length is 15 residues. This CDR3 reads CASSIRTSGSETQYF. CDR3 in DNA: TGTGCCAGCAGTATTCGGACTAGCGGGAGCGAGACCCAGTACTTC.

This clonotype was seen a handful of times. This sequence joins TRBV20-1 and TRBJ2-7; D is perhaps TRBD1 (6 bases). Per the germline V gene, CDR1 is DFQATT and CDR2 is SNEGSKA (reference sequence). The CDR3 loop spans 12 amino acids. The V and J ends lost 1 base and 3 bases respectively, with 7 bases between them. In DNA form, the CDR3 reads TGCAGTGCTAGAGTCAGGGGCTACGAGCAGTACTTC. As protein: CSARVRGYEQYF.

This clonotype was picked up many times. The rearrangement links TRBV28 to TRBJ1-1; D is perhaps TRBD1 (6 bases). The germline V and J ends were trimmed by 6 bases and 4 bases, with 15 bases remaining between them. CDR3 length: 14 amino acids. Germline CDR1 reads MDHEN; CDR2 reads SYDVKM. This CDR3 reads CASRGAGASTEAFF. For the CDR3, the DNA is TGTGCCAGCAGGGGGGCAGGGGCGAGCACTGAAGCTTTCTTT.

This clonotype was counted ten times or more. The chain links TRBV12-3 or TRBV12-4 to TRBJ2-3; no clear D gene. CDR3 length equals 15 residues. V was cut by 4 bases and J by 4 bases, with 15 bases left in between. The CDR3 sequence: CASSSRAPGSDTQYF. CDR3 nucleotides: TGTGCCAGCAGTTCCCGGGCCCCGGGCTCAGATACGCAGTATTTT.

This clonotype was picked up many times. V usage is TRBV12-3 or TRBV12-4 and J usage is TRBJ2-1, with a tentative D call TRBD2 (5 bases). The CDR3 runs to 16 residues. V was pared by 3 bases and J by 6 bases, with 18 bases between. The CDR3 DNA follows: TGTGCCAGCAGTTTTTTCGGGCTAGCTCGGTCCAATGAGCAGTTCTTC. This encodes CASSFFGLARSNEQFF.

This clonotype turned up a few times. The chain employs TRBV20-1 and TRBJ2-1; 8 bases align to TRBD2. The CDR3 is 15 residues long. Trimming cost V 6 bases and J 7 bases; bases outside gene matches: 14. CDR1 is DFQATT and CDR2 is SNEGSKA in the germline V gene (reference sequence). CDR3 nucleotide sequence: TGCAGTGCAGGGAGAGGGAGCGGGAGTAGGAATGAGCAGTTCTTC. Its translation is CSAGRGSGSRNEQFF.

This clonotype was observed many times. The V call is TRBV27, the J call TRBJ2-7; the D gene is possibly TRBD1 (6 bases). The germline V gene encodes CDR1 MNHEY and CDR2 SMNVEV (reference sequence). The length of the CDR3 is 17 residues. V lost 6 bases, J lost 5 bases, and 26 bases lay in between. CDR3 region: CASSNTGTSATLDEQYF. The CDR3 DNA reads as TGTGCCAGCAGCAACACCGGGACATCGGCCACCCTCGACGAGCAGTACTTC.

This clonotype has at least ten counts. CDR3 sequence: CASSSKVNSPLHF. In nucleotides, the CDR3 is TGTGCCAGCAGTTCCAAGGTGAATTCACCCCTCCACTTT. The J gene is TRBJ1-6, the V gene TRBV12-3 or TRBV12-4; no clear D gene. The V gene lost 4 bases and the J gene lost 7 bases, with 8 bases spanning the gap. The CDR3 length is 13 residues.

This chain connects TRBV10-3 to TRBJ1-1; D remains ambiguous. Trimming left V 2 bases short and J 2 bases short, with 9 bases between. CDR3 length: 14 amino acids. Germline V CDR1 and CDR2: ENHRY, SYGVKD. DNA of the CDR3: TGTGCCATCAGTGAGCCGCGGGGAAACACTGAAGCTTTCTTT. It yields the protein CAISEPRGNTEAFF.

The table lists this clonotype with many counts. The chain has TRBV12-3 or TRBV12-4 and TRBJ1-1, with D unclear. Trimming took 5 bases from V and 14 from J, leaving 18 bases between them. CDR3 length: 12 residues. This CDR3 reads CASSRGPGGGFF. The CDR3 region has the DNA TGTGCCAGCAGTCGAGGACCGGGAGGAGGATTCTTT.

This clonotype has only a few counts. V usage is TRBV9 and J usage is TRBJ2-1, with TRBD2 as a possible D gene (6 bases). The germline V and J ends were trimmed by 3 bases and 4 bases, with 14 bases remaining between them. This CDR3 contains 15 residues. The germline gives CDR1 SGDLS, CDR2 YYNGEE. In DNA form, the CDR3 reads TGTGCCAGCAGCGCGGAGGGTGAGGTATACAATGAGCAGTTCTTC. It yields the protein CASSAEGEVYNEQFF.

This clonotype was detected many times. This CDR3 is CASSFSGPPYEQYF. The CDR3 region has the DNA TGTGCCAGCAGCTTTAGCGGGCCCCCCTACGAGCAGTACTTC. V and J are TRBV7-2 and TRBJ2-7; 7 positions match TRBD2. The CDR3 contains 14 residues. The ends lost 3 bases at V and 2 bases at J; junction bases unmatched: 4. Per germline, CDR1 SGHTA and CDR2 FQGNSA.

This clonotype was observed at least ten times. The rearrangement joins TRBV7-9 to TRBJ2-6; 8 bases are a match to TRBD2. The V and J ends lost 3 bases and 1 base, in that order; junction bases with no gene match: 11. CDR3 size: 19 residues. CDR1 is SEHNR and CDR2 is FQNEAQ in the germline V gene (reference sequence). CDR3 protein: CASSFPIREGNSGANVLTF. Here the CDR3 DNA reads TGTGCCAGCAGCTTCCCCATACGGGAGGGGAATTCTGGGGCCAACGTCCTGACTTTC.

In this sample, this clonotype turned up many times. V gene TRBV6-5 combines with J gene TRBJ2-3; D may be TRBD2 (6 bases). Trimming cost V 4 bases and J 2 bases, with 10 bases left between them. This CDR3 region has 14 residues. Germline V lookup: CDR1 MNHEY, CDR2 SVGAGI. This CDR3 is CASSWRGTTDTQYF. The CDR3 DNA reads as TGTGCCAGCAGTTGGAGGGGTACCACAGATACGCAGTATTTT.

The sample holds many counts of this clonotype. The V and J genes are TRBV29-1 and TRBJ2-1; D is uncertain. V dropped 1 base and J dropped 1 base, with 11 bases sitting between them. The germline CDR1 and CDR2 sequences are SQVTM and ANQGSEA. This CDR3 is 15 amino acids long. CDR3: CSVEGAPASYNEQFF. In DNA, the CDR3 is TGCAGCGTTGAAGGGGCGCCGGCTTCCTACAATGAGCAGTTCTTC.

J is TRBJ2-1 and V is TRBV11-3; D is unclear. The CDR3 totals 13 residues. CDR1 is SGHNT and CDR2 is YENEEA in the germline V gene. Trimming left V 3 bases short and J 2 bases short, with 5 bases between. In nucleotides, the CDR3 is TGTGCCAGCAGCTTCCGGGCCTACAATGAGCAGTTCTTC. Its translation is CASSFRAYNEQFF.

The rearrangement links TRBV7-2 to TRBJ2-1, with no clear D. Germline assignment: CDR1 SGHTA and CDR2 FQGNSA. This CDR3 contains 14 residues. V was trimmed by 3 bases and J by 4 bases, leaving 10 bases between them. In DNA form, the CDR3 reads TGTGCCAGCAGCTTTAAAGCGATTTACAATGAGCAGTTCTTC. Its protein product is CASSFKAIYNEQFF.

J is TRBJ2-1 and V is TRBV6-2 or TRBV6-3; no clear D. In germline, CDR1 is MNHEY, CDR2 SVGEGT. Trimming removed 5 bases at V and 0 bases at J, with 11 bases between. The CDR3 sequence is 15 residues long. The CDR3 region has the DNA TGTGCCAGCAGTCCCGAGGCCTACTCCTACAATGAGCAGTTCTTC. Translation: CASSPEAYSYNEQFF.

This clonotype has ten or more counts. The chain has TRBV7-6 and TRBJ1-3; D might be TRBD1 (5 bases). Trimming removed 5 bases at V and 3 bases at J, with 17 bases between. Germline CDR1 SGHVS, CDR2 FNYEAQ. The CDR3 has 16 amino acids. The CDR3 is CASSPPVGTDGNTIYF. CDR3 DNA: TGTGCCAGCAGCCCCCCGGTTGGGACTGATGGAAACACCATATATTTT.

This clonotype appeared many times. The J gene is TRBJ2-7, the V gene TRBV6-5, with D perhaps matching TRBD2 (6 bases). From germline, CDR1 is MNHEY and CDR2 SVGAGI. The CDR3 loop spans 14 amino acids. Trimming removed 5 bases from V and 2 bases from J, with 13 bases in between. The CDR3 region has the DNA TGTGCCAGCAGTCGGGGACTGGAGGCCTACGAGCAGTACTTC. Protein sequence: CASSRGLEAYEQYF.